These 32 T cell receptor beta chains originate from one sample sequenced in a study of shared clonotypes between healthy human individuals. Assay: immunoSEQ multiplex PCR; the TCRdb copy retains only in-frame clones and omits some. The table records around 750,000 clones, around 67% of them present only once. The sample comprised memory CD4+ T cells sorted from blood. Sample subset: CD45RA-negative fraction. Receptors were obtained from a woman under 40 in good health.

This chain connects TRBV14 to TRBJ2-1; perhaps TRBD2 as D (5 bases). CDR1 is SGHDN and CDR2 is FVKESK in the germline V gene. There are 14 residues in the CDR3. V was shortened by 5 bases and J by 4 bases, with 12 bases between the two germline ends. The CDR3 coding sequence is TGTGCCAGCAGCAAGGTTGGGAGTTACAATGAGCAGTTCTTC. Translating gives CASSKVGSYNEQFF.

The chain joins TRBV29-1 to TRBJ2-7; D call uncertain. V was shortened by 0 bases and J by 3 bases, with 9 bases between the two germline ends. From germline, CDR1 is SQVTM and CDR2 ANQGSEA. The CDR3 length is 13 residues. CDR3 DNA sequence: TGCAGCGTTGAAGATGGGCAGGACTACGAGCAGTACTTC. Protein: CSVEDGQDYEQYF.

V is TRBV5-4 and J is TRBJ2-5, with a possible D match to TRBD2 (6 bases). This CDR3 comprises 15 residues. Germline V lookup: CDR1 SGHNT, CDR2 YYREEE (reference sequence). Trimming pared 4 bases from V and 5 bases from J, leaving 18 bases between. The CDR3 DNA reads as TGTGCCAGCAGCCTCGCGGGGCGAGGGCGTGAGACCCAGTACTTC. Residues: CASSLAGRGRETQYF.

There are a few counts of this clone. Other DNA sequences of this sample code for an identical CDR3. The chain joins TRBV5-1 to TRBJ2-7; D tentatively fits TRBD1 or TRBD2 (6 bases each). The CDR3 is 13 residues long. Germline V CDR1 and CDR2: SGHRS, YFSETQ. V was shortened by 2 bases and J by 3 bases, with 9 bases between the two germline ends. Here the CDR3 reads CASSFGGYYEQYF. The CDR3 DNA sequence: TGCGCCAGCAGCTTCGGGGGCTACTACGAGCAGTACTTC.

This chain's CDR3 is CASSLMVVARGEQFF. Here the CDR3 DNA reads TGTGCCAGCAGCTTAATGGTGGTAGCCCGAGGTGAGCAGTTCTTC. This chain links TRBV7-2 with TRBJ2-1; D remains unclear. This CDR3 has 15 residues. Germline assignment: CDR1 SGHTA and CDR2 FQGNSA. Trimming cost V 2 bases and J 9 bases, with 17 bases left between them.

The V gene is TRBV6-1, the J gene TRBJ1-2; 7 bases align to TRBD1. The length of the CDR3 is 19 residues. CDR1 MNHNS and CDR2 SASEGT come from the germline V gene. J gave up 0 bases and V 3 bases, and 16 bases lay outside the gene matches. The CDR3 sequence: CASSEMYGQANPTNYGYTF. In nucleotides, the CDR3 is TGTGCCAGCAGTGAGATGTATGGACAGGCTAACCCAACTAACTATGGCTACACCTTC.

The chain has TRBV11-2 and TRBJ1-3; no reliable D call. Germline values: CDR1 SGHAT, CDR2 FQNNGV. Trimming removed 5 bases at V and 0 bases at J, with 14 bases between. This CDR3 is built from 16 residues. DNA of the CDR3: TGTGCCAGCAGCAGCGATCCATCTCGCTCTGGAAACACCATATATTTT. Translated: CASSSDPSRSGNTIYF.

The chain employs TRBV5-1 and TRBJ2-1; D call uncertain. CDR3 length: 14 amino acids. V dropped 2 bases and J dropped 3 bases, with 9 bases sitting between them. From germline, CDR1 is SGHRS and CDR2 YFSETQ. CDR3 sequence (DNA): TGCGCCAGCAGCTTCACGACGGACTACAATGAGCAGTTCTTC. Protein sequence: CASSFTTDYNEQFF.

V is TRBV5-1 and J is TRBJ2-2; D might be TRBD2 (6 bases). Germline V gene data show CDR1 as SGHRS and CDR2 as YFSETQ. V lost 7 bases and J 8 bases, leaving 18 bases between the germline ends. The CDR3 has 14 amino acids. CDR3: CASSRGGEWGELFF. The CDR3 region has the DNA TGCGCCAGCTCCCGAGGAGGGGAGTGGGGGGAGCTGTTTTTT.

There are many counts of this clone. The chain joins TRBV28 to TRBJ2-3, with 7 bases aligning to TRBD1. With V trimmed by 5 bases and J by 1 base, 3 bases remained unmatched. The CDR3 runs 14 residues. Germline assignment: CDR1 MDHEN and CDR2 SYDVKM. The DNA for the CDR3 is TGTGCCAGCAGTGACGGACAGGGCACAGATACGCAGTATTTT. Amino acids: CASSDGQGTDTQYF. Variable domain in full (rest from reference TRBV28 and TRBJ2-3): DVKVTQSSRYLVKRTGEKVFLECVQDMDHENMFWYRQDPGLGLRLIYFSYDVKMKEKGDIPEGYSVSREKKERFSLILESASTNQTSMYLCASSDGQGTDTQYFGPGTRLTVL.

This clone showed up just a few times. This chain links TRBV27 with TRBJ2-1; TRBD2 matches at 12 bases. Trimming removed 2 bases from V and 8 bases from J; junction bases left unmatched: 13. The germline gives CDR1 MNHEY, CDR2 SMNVEV (reference sequence). This CDR3 is built from 18 residues. CDR3 nucleotide sequence: TGTGCCAGCAGTTTAATGTCTAGCGGGAGGGCGATGCACGATGAGCAGTTCTTC. Translated, it gives CASSLMSSGRAMHDEQFF.

This clone came up a few times. The J gene is TRBJ2-2, the V gene TRBV5-1; 8 nucleotides match TRBD2. This CDR3 contains 17 residues. The V and J ends lost 1 base and 1 base, in that order; junction bases with no gene match: 6. Germline lookup yields CDR1 SGHRS and CDR2 YFSETQ. CDR3 coding DNA: TGCGCCAGCAGCTTGTACCTAGCGGGCCTGAACACCGGGGAGCTGTTTTTT. It yields the protein CASSLYLAGLNTGELFF. Full variable domain (rest looked up from reference TRBV5-1 and TRBJ2-2): KAGVTQTPRYLIKTRGQQVTLSCSPISGHRSVSWYQQTPGQGLQFLFEYFSETQRNKGNFPGRFSGRQFSNSRSEMNVSTLELGDSALYLCASSLYLAGLNTGELFFGEGSRLTVL.

Only a few counts were recorded for this clone. The CDR3 DNA sequence: TGCGCCAGCAGTCGGACTAGCGCTTTCCAAGAGACCCAGTACTTC. Its protein is CASSRTSAFQETQYF. The gene calls are TRBV10-2 and TRBJ2-5; 9 bases match TRBD2. The ends lost 5 bases at V and 1 base at J; junction bases unmatched: 5. The CDR3 has 15 amino acids. Germline CDR1 WSHSY, CDR2 SAAADI.

This clone was seen a few times. The V call is TRBV7-3, the J call TRBJ2-1; 14 bases map to TRBD2. Germline V gene data show CDR1 as SGHTA and CDR2 as FQGTGA. V lost 0 bases, J lost 8 bases, and 6 bases stayed unmatched. This CDR3 spans 17 amino acids. The CDR3 protein is CASSLTKGLAGVDEQFF. CDR3 nucleotide sequence: TGTGCCAGCAGCTTAACAAAGGGACTAGCGGGAGTCGATGAGCAGTTCTTC.

The genes are TRBV28 and TRBJ1-6; TRBD1 aligns across 7 bases. The CDR3 length is 15 residues. Trimming took 5 bases from V and 7 from J; bases not matched to a gene: 8. Germline values: CDR1 MDHEN, CDR2 SYDVKM. CDR3 coding DNA: TGTGCCAGCAGTGCGAGACAGGGTTTGAATTCACCCCTCCACTTT. It codes for CASSARQGLNSPLHF.

V and J are TRBV5-6 and TRBJ1-2; the match to TRBD1 covers 7 bases. Per the germline V gene, CDR1 is SGHDT and CDR2 is YYEEEE. The CDR3 runs to 15 residues. V dropped 1 base and J dropped 7; count of bases not matched to a gene: 10. This CDR3 reads CASSLNDRVGTGYTF. DNA for the CDR3: TGTGCCAGCAGCTTGAACGACAGGGTCGGCACTGGCTACACCTTC.

The V and J genes are TRBV6-1 and TRBJ2-5, with D tentatively TRBD1 or TRBD2 (7 bases each). CDR3 length: 14 residues. CDR1 and CDR2 from the germline V gene are MNHNS and SASEGT. Trimming removed 3 bases at V and 7 bases at J, with 15 bases between. CDR3 residues: CASSEGSGGGTQYF. As DNA, the CDR3 is TGTGCCAGCAGTGAGGGATCAGGGGGGGGGACCCAGTACTTC.

Details on this clone: Being one base from a much bigger clone, this may be a read error. The V and J genes are TRBV6-9 and TRBJ2-7; D uncertain. This CDR3 region has 13 residues. Germline assignment: CDR1 MNHGY and CDR2 SVAAGI. CDR3 DNA: TGTGCCAGCAGTTCCAGTATTTACGATAGCCCGAGTGTC. Translating gives CASSSSIYDSPSV.

CDR3 nucleotides: TGTGCCAGCAGACGACGGGCCCAGCGGACCTACAATGAGCAGTTCTTC. Residues: CASRRRAQRTYNEQFF. The chain carries TRBV7-2 and TRBJ2-1, with a tentative D call TRBD2 (5 bases). Germline V gives CDR1 SGHTA, CDR2 FQGNSA. V shed 6 bases and J shed 2 bases, with 17 bases lying between them. The CDR3 runs to 16 residues.

The genes are TRBV28 and TRBJ1-4; maybe TRBD1 (6 bases). CDR1 and CDR2 (germline): MDHEN, SYDVKM. V was clipped by 5 bases and J by 3 bases, with 10 bases between them. CDR3 length equals 14 residues. As DNA, the CDR3 is TGTGCCAGCAGTCCGGACAGACCTAATGAAAAACTGTTTTTT. As protein: CASSPDRPNEKLFF.

V gene TRBV6-5 combines with J gene TRBJ2-7; 8 nucleotides match TRBD1. This CDR3 region has 14 residues. Germline-derived CDR1 and CDR2 are MNHEY and SVGAGI. V shed 4 bases, J shed 4 bases, and the junction held 6 bases outside the gene matches. The CDR3 region is CASSSHRGVYEQYF. The CDR3 coding sequence is TGTGCCAGCAGTTCCCACAGGGGGGTATACGAGCAGTACTTC.

This chain links TRBV6-6 with TRBJ1-2, with D possibly TRBD1 on 6 matching bases. The germline V and J ends were trimmed by 5 bases and 8 bases, with 15 bases remaining between them. CDR3 length: 13 residues. Germline V CDR1 and CDR2: MNHNY, SVGAGI (reference sequence). CDR3 in DNA: TGTGCCAGCAGTAGCACAGGGTTTGAGGGCTACACCTTC. Translating it yields CASSSTGFEGYTF.

The chain employs TRBV5-1 and TRBJ1-1; maybe TRBD1 (6 bases). The length of the CDR3 is 15 residues. Trimming left V 1 base short and J 0 bases short, with 10 bases between. Germline V lookup: CDR1 SGHRS, CDR2 YFSETQ. The CDR3 DNA reads TGCGCCAGCAGCTTGAGGCAGGGGATGAACACTGAAGCTTTCTTT. Its protein product is CASSLRQGMNTEAFF.

This clone was seen a handful of times. This chain links TRBV7-9 with TRBJ2-3; 8 bases are a match to TRBD2. CDR1 is SEHNR and CDR2 is FQNEAQ in the germline V gene (reference sequence). Trimming at V came to 1 base and at J to 3 bases, leaving 6 bases not matched to a gene. This CDR3 has 16 amino acids. The CDR3 nucleotides are TGTGCCAGCAGCTTAGGGGGCCGCGGGAGGACAGATACGCAGTATTTT. Translation: CASSLGGRGRTDTQYF.

V gene TRBV9 combines with J gene TRBJ2-5; D call uncertain. V was pared by 0 bases and J by 7 bases, with 7 bases between. Germline CDR1 reads SGDLS; CDR2 reads YYNGEE. This CDR3 spans 12 amino acids. This CDR3 reads CASSVGGGTQYF. The CDR3 DNA follows: TGTGCCAGCAGCGTAGGAGGCGGGACCCAGTACTTC.

This chain uses TRBV29-1 with TRBJ2-5; possible D gene TRBD2, 6 bases. The CDR3 is 14 residues long. Trimming shortened V by 7 bases and J by 5 bases, and 20 bases separated the two germline ends. Germline-derived CDR1 and CDR2 are SQVTM and ANQGSEA. CDR3 residues: CSATGLRVGETQYF. The CDR3 bases are TGCAGCGCCACGGGACTCCGGGTGGGGGAGACCCAGTACTTC.

The chain has TRBV2 and TRBJ1-2; 7 bases are shared with TRBD1. This CDR3 is 15 amino acids long. Germline assignment: CDR1 SNHLY and CDR2 FYNNEI. The trim removed 11 bases at V and 3 bases at J, leaving 15 bases unmatched. This chain's CDR3 is CAGYNRQGGYYGYTF. Here the CDR3 DNA reads TGTGCCGGATATAATCGACAGGGTGGTTACTATGGCTACACCTTC.

This clone came up once. The chain employs TRBV6-5 and TRBJ1-5, with D possibly being TRBD1 (6 bases). Germline V gives CDR1 MNHEY, CDR2 SVGAGI. V lost 4 bases and J lost 4, with 14 bases in between. The CDR3 spans 15 residues. CDR3 amino acids: CASSSARGRNQPQHF. The CDR3, as DNA: TGTGCCAGCAGTTCGGCCAGGGGAAGAAATCAGCCCCAGCATTTT.

This sequence joins TRBV9 and TRBJ1-1; TRBD1 matches 11 bases. After removal of 6 bases from V and 6 bases from J, the junction contained 7 bases not matched to a gene. This CDR3 contains 14 residues. CDR1 is SGDLS and CDR2 is YYNGEE in the germline V gene. CDR3 nucleotides: TGTGCCAGCAAAGGACAGGGGGCGTCGGCTGAAGCTTTCTTT. As protein: CASKGQGASAEAFF.

The V and J genes are TRBV14 and TRBJ2-1, with 8 bases that match TRBD2. This CDR3 contains 16 residues. Germline-derived CDR1 and CDR2 are SGHDN and FVKESK. The V segment lost 4 bases and the J segment 6 bases; nucleotides outside the gene matches: 11. The CDR3: CASSRDPQRELNEQFF. DNA for the CDR3: TGTGCCAGCAGCCGGGATCCCCAGCGGGAGCTCAATGAGCAGTTCTTC.

V usage is TRBV5-1 and J usage is TRBJ1-4; D is ambiguous. V lost 7 bases and J 0 bases, leaving 10 bases between the germline ends. From germline, CDR1 is SGHRS and CDR2 YFSETQ. The length of the CDR3 is 14 residues. CDR3 sequence (DNA): TGCGCCAGCGGTTCGGATGCAACTAATGAAAAACTGTTTTTT. This translates into CASGSDATNEKLFF.

The chain couples TRBV5-4 to TRBJ2-2, with 9 bases that match TRBD1. The ends lost 0 bases at V and 4 bases at J; junction bases unmatched: 1. The CDR3 runs to 15 residues. From germline, CDR1 is SGHNT and CDR2 YYREEE (reference sequence). This CDR3 reads CASSLGGQGTGELFF. In nucleotides, the CDR3 is TGTGCCAGCAGCTTGGGGGGACAGGGCACCGGGGAGCTGTTTTTT.